These 26 T cell receptor beta chains were sequenced from one sample in a study of CD4+ T cells in melanoma. Assay used: immunoSEQ multiplex PCR; TCRdb lists only in-frame clones, some missing. The top ten hold 1.5% to 1.7% of the sample, which has about 140,000 clones, about nine tenths seen once. The receptors stem from a human donor with melanoma.

The CDR3 nucleotides are TGTGCCAGCTCACCAACCGGGACCCCTAATGAAAAACTGTTTTTT. Its translation: CASSPTGTPNEKLFF. The rearrangement links TRBV18 to TRBJ1-4; the D gene is possibly TRBD1 (5 bases). V was trimmed by 2 bases and J by 3 bases, leaving 10 bases between them. Per the germline V gene, CDR1 is KGHSH and CDR2 is LQKENI. The CDR3 contains 15 residues.

The rearrangement joins TRBV6-6 to TRBJ1-2; 9 positions agree with TRBD1. V was pared by 0 bases and J by 3 bases, with 2 bases of the junction left unmatched. From germline, CDR1 is MNHNY and CDR2 SVGAGI (reference sequence). The CDR3 has 15 amino acids. The CDR3 nucleotides read TGTGCCAGCAGTTACTCCGGGACAGGGCACTATGGCTACACCTTC. Amino acid sequence: CASSYSGTGHYGYTF.

The V and J genes are TRBV10-3 and TRBJ2-1; D is uncertain. V dropped 0 bases and J dropped 3 bases, with 12 bases sitting between them. Germline CDR1 and CDR2: ENHRY and SYGVKD. This CDR3 spans 16 amino acids. The CDR3: CAISESPDFGYNEQFF. The DNA for the CDR3 is TGTGCCATCAGTGAGTCTCCTGATTTCGGCTACAATGAGCAGTTCTTC.

The chain joins TRBV7-2 to TRBJ1-6, with 10 bases identical to TRBD1. Germline assignment: CDR1 SGHTA and CDR2 FQGNSA. The CDR3 has 14 amino acids. Trimming at V came to 4 bases and at J to 10 bases, leaving 4 bases not matched to a gene. CDR3 residues: CASSSGQGGSPLHF. The CDR3, as DNA: TGTGCCAGCAGCTCTGGACAGGGGGGATCACCCCTCCACTTT.

This chain links TRBV11-2 with TRBJ1-2, with 8 bases matching TRBD1. V gave up 3 bases and J gave up 7 bases; unmatched junction bases: 7. Germline V gene data show CDR1 as SGHAT and CDR2 as FQNNGV. The CDR3 totals 14 residues. In DNA form, the CDR3 reads TGTGCCAGCAGCTTTGACAGGGGATTAAGTGGCTACACCTTC. This encodes CASSFDRGLSGYTF.

The chain recombines TRBV5-4 with TRBJ2-7; maybe TRBD2 (6 bases). Germline values: CDR1 SGHNT, CDR2 YYREEE (reference sequence). V gave up 4 bases and J gave up 4 bases, with 15 bases separating them. This CDR3 contains 14 residues. This CDR3 reads CASSAGLGRYEQYF. The CDR3, as DNA: TGTGCCAGCAGCGCGGGACTGGGTAGGTACGAGCAGTACTTC.

CDR3 amino acids: CASRDYTDTQYF. The CDR3 coding sequence is TGTGCCAGCAGGGACTACACAGATACGCAGTATTTT. This chain joins TRBV2 and TRBJ2-3, with a tentative D call TRBD2 (6 bases). Trimming cost V 6 bases and J 2 bases, with 6 bases left between them. This CDR3 has 12 residues. CDR1 and CDR2 from the germline V gene are SNHLY and FYNNEI.

The V gene is TRBV6-5, the J gene TRBJ2-2; D gene unclear. The V gene's germline CDR1 is MNHEY and CDR2 SVGAGI. Trimming took 8 bases from V and 3 from J, leaving 7 bases between them. The CDR3 extends over 12 amino acids. The CDR3 loop reads CASCTYTGELFF. The CDR3 bases are TGTGCCAGCTGTACCTACACCGGGGAGCTGTTTTTT.

The J gene is TRBJ1-2, the V gene TRBV5-6; 10 positions agree with TRBD1. The germline V gene has CDR1 SGHDT and CDR2 YYEEEE. After removal of 4 bases from V and 3 bases from J, the junction contained 9 bases not matched to a gene. This CDR3 contains 16 residues. In nucleotides, the CDR3 is TGTGCCAGCAGCCGCCGACAGGGGGCGCGTGACTATGGCTACACCTTC. This translates into CASSRRQGARDYGYTF. The whole variable domain, filled in from reference TRBV5-6 and TRBJ1-2, reads DAGVTQSPTHLIKTRGQQVTLRCSPKSGHDTVSWYQQALGQGPQFIFQYYEEEERQRGNFPDRFSGHQFPNYSSELNVNALLLGDSALYLCASSRRQGARDYGYTFGSGTRLTVV.

There are a few counts of this clone. The rearrangement links TRBV7-9 to TRBJ2-4; D remains unclear. The germline CDR1 and CDR2 sequences are SEHNR and FQNEAQ (reference sequence). CDR3 length: 15 residues. Trimming took 1 base from V and 0 from J, leaving 7 bases between them. The CDR3 region is CASSLGAGAKNIQYF. The CDR3, as DNA: TGTGCCAGCAGCTTAGGAGCAGGAGCCAAAAACATTCAGTACTTC.

The chain links TRBV7-3 to TRBJ2-6, with unresolved D. Germline lookup yields CDR1 SGHTA and CDR2 FQGTGA. Trimming took 5 bases from V and 1 from J, leaving 9 bases between them. CDR3 length: 15 amino acids. Here the CDR3 reads CASSPDPSGANVLTF. The DNA for the CDR3 is TGTGCCAGCAGCCCTGACCCTTCTGGGGCCAACGTCCTGACTTTC.

The rearrangement uses TRBV6-5 and TRBJ1-6; TRBD1 matches 9 bases. Germline V gene sequence: CDR1 MNHEY, CDR2 SVGAGI. The length of the CDR3 is 15 residues. Trimming cost V 6 bases and J 7 bases; bases outside gene matches: 7. The CDR3 DNA sequence: TGTGCCAGCAGGCTTTGGACAGGGGAGAATTCACCCCTCCACTTT. Its translation: CASRLWTGENSPLHF.

V gene TRBV2 combines with J gene TRBJ2-5; 9 bases agree with TRBD2. V shed 6 bases, J shed 2 bases, and the junction held 10 bases outside the gene matches. This CDR3 spans 16 amino acids. CDR1 is SNHLY, CDR2 FYNNEI, per germline. The chain's CDR3 is CASRFLASGVQETQYF. CDR3 in DNA: TGTGCCAGCAGGTTTTTGGCTAGCGGGGTACAAGAGACCCAGTACTTC.

The CDR3 nucleotides are TGTGCCAGCAGTGCCTCCTCGTACGAGCAGTACTTC. Translating it yields CASSASSYEQYF. The chain employs TRBV6-1 and TRBJ2-7; the D is unclear. The CDR3 contains 12 residues. Trimming took off 4 bases at V and 4 bases at J, with 8 bases between the two ends. Looked up from germline, CDR1 is MNHNS and CDR2 is SASEGT.

The V call is TRBV2, the J call TRBJ1-3, with a weak D call TRBD1 (6 bases). V was pared by 6 bases and J by 4 bases, with 10 bases between. The CDR3 runs to 13 residues. Looked up from germline, CDR1 is SNHLY and CDR2 is FYNNEI. This chain's CDR3 is CASREGDGNTIYF. CDR3 bases: TGTGCCAGCAGGGAGGGGGACGGAAACACCATATATTTT.

The chain has TRBV5-1 and TRBJ1-3; TRBD1 matches 9 bases. The ends lost 0 bases at V and 2 bases at J; junction bases unmatched: 0. CDR3 size: 15 residues. CDR1 and CDR2 from the germline V gene are SGHRS and YFSETQ. The CDR3 spells CASSLDRGPGNTIYF. In nucleotides, the CDR3 is TGCGCCAGCAGCTTGGACAGGGGGCCTGGAAACACCATATATTTT.

V is TRBV6-5 and J is TRBJ1-1, with D hard to call. CDR1 is MNHEY and CDR2 is SVGAGI in the germline V gene. The V and J ends lost 6 bases and 5 bases respectively, with 10 bases between them. The CDR3 is 12 residues long. CDR3 protein: CASRYRGTEAFF. CDR3 nucleotide sequence: TGTGCCAGCAGATACCGGGGAACTGAAGCTTTCTTT.

The chain employs TRBV10-1 and TRBJ2-2; TRBD1 might be the D (5 bases). The ends were cut back, 6 bases at V and 7 bases at J, with 9 bases in the middle. Germline assignment: CDR1 WNHNN and CDR2 SYGVQD (reference sequence). The CDR3 sequence is 12 residues long. CDR3 sequence reads: CASRDMSGELFF. The CDR3, as DNA: TGCGCCAGCAGGGACATGAGCGGGGAGCTGTTTTTT.

The chain is built from TRBV6-5 and TRBJ1-2; 8 bases align to TRBD1. This CDR3 contains 14 residues. Germline V gives CDR1 MNHEY, CDR2 SVGAGI. With V trimmed by 6 bases and J by 3 bases, 6 bases remained unmatched. Written as DNA, the CDR3 is TGTGCCAGCAGGGGAACAGGGGGGGACTATGGCTACACCTTC. Translating it yields CASRGTGGDYGYTF.

This clone was recorded a few times. This rearrangement joins TRBV5-4 to TRBJ2-3; D is undetermined. This CDR3 is built from 13 residues. Trimming took off 4 bases at V and 5 bases at J, with 11 bases between the two ends. The germline V gene has CDR1 SGHNT and CDR2 YYREEE (reference sequence). The CDR3 reads CASSGVLGDTQYF. The CDR3 DNA reads TGTGCCAGCAGCGGCGTCTTGGGAGATACGCAGTATTTT.

This clone has just one count. The chain links TRBV5-6 to TRBJ1-1, with D uncertain. Trimming pared 2 bases from V and 1 base from J, leaving 12 bases between. CDR1 and CDR2 (germline): SGHDT, YYEEEE. The CDR3 spans 15 residues. The CDR3 reads CASSFFGRGNTEAFF. The DNA for the CDR3 is TGTGCCAGCAGCTTTTTCGGGAGAGGGAACACTGAAGCTTTCTTT. Filled out from reference TRBV5-6 and TRBJ1-1, the complete variable domain reads DAGVTQSPTHLIKTRGQQVTLRCSPKSGHDTVSWYQQALGQGPQFIFQYYEEEERQRGNFPDRFSGHQFPNYSSELNVNALLLGDSALYLCASSFFGRGNTEAFFGQGTRLTVV.

This chain links TRBV19 with TRBJ2-3, with 7 bases that match TRBD2. Germline V gene data show CDR1 as LNHDA and CDR2 as SQIVND (reference sequence). Trimming removed 3 bases from V and 0 bases from J; junction bases left unmatched: 3. The length of the CDR3 is 15 residues. The DNA of the CDR3 is TGTGCCAGTAGTATTCCGCGGGGGAGCACAGATACGCAGTATTTT. It translates to CASSIPRGSTDTQYF.

This chain uses TRBV6-1 with TRBJ2-7; D unresolved. In germline, CDR1 is MNHNS, CDR2 SASEGT. The CDR3 loop spans 11 amino acids. Trimming pared 3 bases from V and 6 bases from J, leaving 6 bases between. CDR3 DNA sequence: TGTGCCAGCAGTGATTTGGGCGAGCAGTACTTC. Its translation is CASSDLGEQYF.

The table lists this clone with a count of one. The chain employs TRBV2 and TRBJ2-2; maybe TRBD2 (5 bases). Germline-derived CDR1 and CDR2 are SNHLY and FYNNEI. The CDR3 covers 15 residues. The V gene lost 6 bases and the J gene lost 4 bases, with 15 bases spanning the gap. The DNA for the CDR3 is TGTGCCAGCAGACGGACCGACTACCTCACCGGGGAGCTGTTTTTT. Residues: CASRRTDYLTGELFF.

The chain links TRBV27 to TRBJ2-6; D may be TRBD1 (6 bases). Germline V lookup: CDR1 MNHEY, CDR2 SMNVEV (reference sequence). V gave up 4 bases and J gave up 4 bases, with 8 bases separating them. The CDR3 is made up of 14 amino acids. This CDR3 reads CASSSGDGANVLTF. In nucleotides, the CDR3 is TGTGCCAGCAGTTCAGGGGACGGGGCCAACGTCCTGACTTTC.

V is TRBV29-1 and J is TRBJ2-4; D not certain. This CDR3 region has 13 residues. The germline gives CDR1 SQVTM, CDR2 ANQGSEA. Trimming took off 7 bases at V and 6 bases at J, with 16 bases between the two ends. The CDR3 region has the DNA TGCAGCGGGGCGCTACAGTCTCTAAACATTCAGTACTTC. Translated, it gives CSGALQSLNIQYF.